The clone carrying this T cell receptor beta chain was counted only a few times. Its cognate antigen is unknown. The PCR was carried out with 60 Vbeta primers and 13 Jbeta primers. The data were produced by immunoSEQ multiplex PCR, yet TCRdb's version contains in-frame clones alone and is incomplete. Among fewer than 200,000 clones, around 75% were seen once, and the ten largest hold about 2.7%. These data belong to a study of cytomegalovirus exposure and HLA in healthy donors. General observations from the study: Indistinguishability led to the exclusion of some V segments, TRBV6-2 and TRBV6-3 included. Clonal expansion was found to be greater in HLA-associated TCR beta chains than in equally common others in a later analysis.

Germline values: CDR1 SGHVS, CDR2 FQNEAQ. CDR3 size: 17 residues. Between the trimmed V and J ends, which lost 1 base and 1 base, there was a span of 16 bases. V is TRBV7-8 and J is TRBJ1-2; no reliable D call. Material: PBMCs. This TCR came from a woman between 45 and 60 years old in good health and CMV-seropositive. The CDR3 DNA is TGTGCCAGCAGCTTAGTCTGGCAGGCCGAAGGTAACTATGGCTACACCTTC. As protein: CASSLVWQAEGNYGYTF.